In its sample, the clone carrying this T cell receptor (beta chain) was seen a few times. Its antigen is not identified. This entry belongs to a study of CD8 T cells in ankylosing spondylitis. Study-level points and caveats: Characteristic, it appeared, of ankylosing spondylitis blood was a TCR beta motif of eight highly homologous variants. According to the report, clones linked to the disease were significantly enriched in matched synovial fluid samples taken from ankylosing spondylitis patients. The disease-linked clones had a CD8+ phenotype and low blood frequencies. Reactive arthritis synovial fluid and blood previously showed some of these motif variants.

Libraries of TCR beta came from quantitative 5'-RACE with molecular barcodes. TCRdb fed the 5' RACE reads into MiXCR, producing one record per CDR3 protein. The sample lists fewer than 400,000 distinct CDR3 sequences, 6.5% to 10% occurring once. The CDR3 has 15 amino acids. V shed 3 bases, J shed 2 bases, and the junction held 6 bases outside the gene matches. The germline CDR1 and CDR2 sequences are DFQATT and SNEGSKA (reference sequence). The chain combines TRBV20-1 with TRBJ2-7, with 11 positions matching TRBD2. The sequence was collected from a male donor with ankylosing spondylitis. Sample: blood, either unsorted or a sorted T cell fraction (not recorded which). CDR3 region: CSARDLAGGPYEQYF. The CDR3, as DNA: TGCAGTGCTAGGGATCTAGCGGGAGGCCCCTACGAGCAGTACTTC.